This T cell receptor beta chain was retrieved from a study of human T cells and chemical hapten exposure. Turning to the study itself: On the upper back, patch tests were applied with 0.01% DPC and read at 6 days. Alopecia universalis, totalis or areata was present in patients who were mostly female. Whole-study findings and limits: In the PT1 data, expanded TCR counts showed a positive correlation with patch test score.

Details on this clonotype: No antigen is known for it.

Time point reported: patch test 3, about 24 weeks after DPC sensitization. Treatment of the sample: therapeutic diphenylcyclopropenone sensitization with weekly scalp DPC. In the library, unique molecular identifiers were attached to individual cDNA molecules. TCRdb redid the calling of the RACE reads with MiXCR, one entry per CDR3 protein. The table includes 75,000 to 90,000 distinct CDR3 sequences, 10% to 13% detected once. The sequences come from whole blood, collected in connection with sensitization to the hapten diphenylcyclopropenone (DPC). This sequence originates from a woman between 50 and 59 years old with alopecia areata. Some clones in this sample may be carry-over from other donors' samples.

Written as DNA, the CDR3 is TGTGCCAGCAGTGATTTCCTACAGGGAGCCGGGGAGCTGTTTTTT. Amino acid sequence: CASSDFLQGAGELFF. The chain couples TRBV25-1 to TRBJ2-2; perhaps TRBD1 as D (6 bases). The CDR3 is 15 residues long. Germline CDR1 is MGHDK and CDR2 is SYGVNS. Trimming shortened V by 3 bases and J by 6 bases, and 14 bases separated the two germline ends.